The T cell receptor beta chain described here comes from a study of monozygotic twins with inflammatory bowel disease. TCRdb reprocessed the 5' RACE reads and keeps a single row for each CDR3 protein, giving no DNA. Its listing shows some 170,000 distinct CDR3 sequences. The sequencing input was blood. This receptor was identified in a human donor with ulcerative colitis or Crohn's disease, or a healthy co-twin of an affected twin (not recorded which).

The CDR3 loop is CSASNRAQETQYF. The rearrangement uses TRBV20-1 and TRBJ2-5; TCRdb lists TRBD1, though no DNA is available to test this call. CDR1 DFQATT and CDR2 SNEGSKA come from the germline V gene (reference sequence). CDR3 length: 13 residues.